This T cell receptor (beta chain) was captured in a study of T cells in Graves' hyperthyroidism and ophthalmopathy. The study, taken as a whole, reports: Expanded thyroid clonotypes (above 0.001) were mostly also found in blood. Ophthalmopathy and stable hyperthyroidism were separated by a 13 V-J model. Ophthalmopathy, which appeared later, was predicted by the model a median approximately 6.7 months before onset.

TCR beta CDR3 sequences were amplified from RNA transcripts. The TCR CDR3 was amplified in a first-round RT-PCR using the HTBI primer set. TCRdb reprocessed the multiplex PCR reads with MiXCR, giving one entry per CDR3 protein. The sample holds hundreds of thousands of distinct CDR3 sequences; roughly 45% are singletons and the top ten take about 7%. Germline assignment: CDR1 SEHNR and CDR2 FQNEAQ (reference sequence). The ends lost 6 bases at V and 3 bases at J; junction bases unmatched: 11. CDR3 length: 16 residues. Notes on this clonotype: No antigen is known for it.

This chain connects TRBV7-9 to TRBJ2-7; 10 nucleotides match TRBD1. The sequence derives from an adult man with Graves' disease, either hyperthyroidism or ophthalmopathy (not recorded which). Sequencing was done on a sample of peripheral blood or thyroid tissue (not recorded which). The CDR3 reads CASRRIPDRGDYEQYF. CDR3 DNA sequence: TGTGCCAGCAGACGTATCCCGGACAGGGGGGACTACGAGCAGTACTTC.